Below are 32 T cell receptor beta chains sequenced from a single sample in a study of T cells in Graves' hyperthyroidism and ophthalmopathy. What was amplified from RNA transcripts were TCR beta CDR3 regions. HTBI primers were the set used in a first-round RT-PCR of the TCR CDR3. TCRdb ran MiXCR on the multiplex PCR reads and lists one entry per CDR3 protein. This table holds about 700,000 distinct CDR3 sequences, 11% to 15% found once. The sequenced sample consisted of blood. The receptors derive from a woman aged 18-29 years with Graves' hyperthyroidism.

This clonotype was recorded at least ten times. CDR3 sequence: CASTPGIRAEQYF. The CDR3, as DNA: TGTGCCAGCACGCCAGGGATCCGGGCTGAGCAGTACTTC. V is TRBV2 and J is TRBJ2-7, with D perhaps matching TRBD1 (5 bases). Trimming removed 7 bases at V and 7 bases at J, with 17 bases between. This CDR3 has 13 amino acids. Germline CDR1 SNHLY, CDR2 FYNNEI.

This clonotype was recorded many times. The gene calls are TRBV11-2 and TRBJ2-1; TRBD2 matches at 8 bases. Germline loops: CDR1 SGHAT, CDR2 FQNNGV. CDR3 length: 17 residues. The trim removed 4 bases at V and 0 bases at J, leaving 8 bases unmatched. The CDR3 DNA sequence: TGTGCCAGCAGCTCAAGGCATAGCGGGGACTCCTACAATGAGCAGTTCTTC. Its protein is CASSSRHSGDSYNEQFF.

The V gene is TRBV7-3, the J gene TRBJ2-7, with TRBD2 matching over 9 bases. J gave up 4 bases and V 2 bases, and 9 bases lay outside the gene matches. Germline V gene sequence: CDR1 SGHTA, CDR2 FQGTGA. The CDR3 sequence is 16 residues long. CDR3 residues: CASSLASGKKGYEQYF. Written as DNA, the CDR3 is TGTGCCAGCAGCTTAGCTAGCGGGAAAAAGGGATACGAGCAGTACTTC.

This clonotype was counted ten times or more. The chain uses TRBV28 and TRBJ2-1, with 11 bases identical to TRBD2. Germline loops: CDR1 MDHEN, CDR2 SYDVKM. There are 15 residues in the CDR3. V trimming: 5 bases; J trimming: 7 bases; junction bases outside the gene matches: 7. Here the CDR3 reads CASSPLAGEENEQFF. CDR3 nucleotide sequence: TGTGCCAGCAGTCCACTAGCGGGAGAGGAAAATGAGCAGTTCTTC.

This clonotype came up a few times. The chain joins TRBV7-9 to TRBJ2-3; the match to TRBD1 covers 9 bases. Germline loops: CDR1 SEHNR, CDR2 FQNEAQ (reference sequence). J gave up 4 bases and V 3 bases, and 5 bases lay outside the gene matches. CDR3 size: 15 residues. CDR3 DNA sequence: TGTGCCAGCAGCTTGGGACAGGGTCTCGCAGATACGCAGTATTTT. This codes for CASSLGQGLADTQYF.

On this clonotype itself: Sequence at one end of the junction differs from germline and may be a read error. V usage is TRBV29-1 and J usage is TRBJ1-4; TRBD1 might be the D (5 bases). The CDR3 is 13 amino acids. Germline V gene lookup returns CDR1 SQVTM and CDR2 ANQGSEA. The CDR3 sequence: CSVVGRHNEKLSF. The DNA of the CDR3 is TGCAGCGTTGTGGGACGGCATAATGAAAAACTGTCTTTT.

This clonotype was counted at least ten times. DNA for the CDR3: TGCGCCAGCACCGGAGGACGGGTCTACAATGAGCAGTTCTTC. Translation gives CASTGGRVYNEQFF. The V and J genes are TRBV5-1 and TRBJ2-1; D is perhaps TRBD2 (5 bases). Trimming took 6 bases from V and 3 from J, leaving 13 bases between them. This CDR3 contains 14 residues. Germline CDR1 is SGHRS and CDR2 is YFSETQ.

The rearrangement uses TRBV7-3 and TRBJ2-1; 7 bases line up with TRBD2. In germline, CDR1 is SGHTA, CDR2 FQGTGA. V lost 5 bases and J lost 0; bases outside the gene matches: 13. CDR3 length: 18 residues. The CDR3 sequence: CASSPRPWGGGSYNEQFF. The CDR3 bases are TGTGCCAGCAGCCCCCGCCCTTGGGGGGGGGGCTCCTACAATGAGCAGTTCTTC.

This clonotype was found many times. The chain is built from TRBV19 and TRBJ1-2; D gene uncertain. V was shortened by 6 bases and J by 2 bases, with 7 bases between the two germline ends. The CDR3 covers 12 residues. CDR1 LNHDA and CDR2 SQIVND come from the germline V gene (reference sequence). The CDR3 sequence: CASRVGNYGYTF. As DNA, the CDR3 is TGTGCCAGTAGGGTGGGGAACTATGGCTACACCTTC.

This chain joins TRBV7-9 and TRBJ2-2; TRBD2 matches 9 bases. Unmatched junction bases numbered 6, after V lost 6 bases and J lost 4 bases. This CDR3 has 15 residues. Germline values: CDR1 SEHNR, CDR2 FQNEAQ (reference sequence). In DNA, the CDR3 is TGTGCCAGCAGTTTTAGCGGGAGTGGCACCGGGGAGCTGTTTTTT. Encoded protein: CASSFSGSGTGELFF.

CDR3 DNA sequence: TGCAGCGCAAACGGGGTAATGGGTGAGCAGTTCTTC. This sequence encodes CSANGVMGEQFF. The chain has TRBV29-1 and TRBJ2-1; TRBD2 is a possible D gene (5 bases). Per the germline V gene, CDR1 is SQVTM and CDR2 is ANQGSEA. Trimming left V 7 bases short and J 9 bases short, with 16 bases between. The CDR3 is 12 residues long.

This clonotype was detected many times. The chain recombines TRBV20-1 with TRBJ2-7, with D possibly being TRBD1 (5 bases). Per germline, CDR1 DFQATT and CDR2 SNEGSKA (reference sequence). The CDR3 has 14 amino acids. V lost 1 base and J lost 2, with 12 bases in between. The CDR3 spells CSARGQGQPYEQYF. The CDR3 nucleotides are TGCAGTGCTAGAGGCCAGGGTCAACCCTACGAGCAGTACTTC.

Many counts were recorded for this clonotype. The chain combines TRBV24-1 with TRBJ2-1; 12 bases are shared with TRBD2. CDR1 is KGHDR and CDR2 is SFDVKD in the germline V gene. This CDR3 spans 15 amino acids. Trimming removed 7 bases from V and 5 bases from J; junction bases left unmatched: 5. The CDR3 DNA reads as TGTGCCACCAGCCTAGCGGGAGGGGCTAACAATGAGCAGTTCTTC. Protein: CATSLAGGANNEQFF.

At least ten counts were recorded for this clonotype. CDR3 in DNA: TGTGCCAGCAGCGTGACTAGCGGGAGATTGGATGAGCAGTTCTTC. Encoded protein: CASSVTSGRLDEQFF. This rearrangement joins TRBV11-2 to TRBJ2-1; 12 nucleotides line up with TRBD2. V shed 5 bases and J 8 bases; nucleotides not matched to a gene: 7. The germline V gene encodes CDR1 SGHAT and CDR2 FQNNGV. The CDR3 is 15 amino acids.

This clonotype was picked up a small number of times. This may be a read error: a much more frequent sequence differs by one nucleotide. The chain employs TRBV30 and TRBJ1-1; D is unclear. CDR1 and CDR2 from the germline V gene are GTSNPN and SVGIG (reference sequence). The CDR3 contains 16 residues. V was cut by 3 bases and J by 0 bases, with 17 bases left in between. The CDR3 sequence: CAWRQDVAPMNTEAFF. The CDR3, as DNA: TGTGCCTGGAGGCAGGACGTAGCACCCATGAACACTGAAGCTTTCTTT.

The chain joins TRBV19 to TRBJ1-2; 11 bases are shared with TRBD1. V gave up 7 bases and J gave up 3 bases; unmatched junction bases: 7. CDR1 is LNHDA, CDR2 SQIVND, per germline (reference sequence). This CDR3 is 15 amino acids long. CDR3 DNA sequence: TGTGCCAGTATCTCCGAGGACAGGGGGCACTATGGCTACACCTTC. Amino acid sequence: CASISEDRGHYGYTF.

This clonotype turned up a few times. The CDR3 coding sequence is TGCAGCGTTCGGTGGGACAGGGGGAAAGTCACCGGGGAGCTGTTTTTT. Protein sequence: CSVRWDRGKVTGELFF. This chain uses TRBV29-1 with TRBJ2-2; 11 positions agree with TRBD1. The length of the CDR3 is 16 residues. J was trimmed by 4 bases and V by 5 bases; bases with no gene match: 9. CDR1 and CDR2 (germline): SQVTM, ANQGSEA.

V usage is TRBV11-2 and J usage is TRBJ2-7; D remains ambiguous. The V gene lost 0 bases and the J gene lost 1 base, with 7 bases spanning the gap. From germline, CDR1 is SGHAT and CDR2 FQNNGV. This CDR3 comprises 14 residues. This CDR3 reads CASSLEHGSYEQYF. The CDR3 coding sequence is TGTGCCAGCAGCTTAGAACACGGATCCTACGAGCAGTACTTC.

The rearrangement joins TRBV29-1 to TRBJ2-5, with D perhaps TRBD1 (6 bases). The CDR3 runs to 11 residues. Germline lookup yields CDR1 SQVTM and CDR2 ANQGSEA. V was shortened by 4 bases and J by 7 bases, with 10 bases between the two germline ends. CDR3 coding DNA: TGCAGCGTTGTACAGGGATGGACCCAGTACTTC. It encodes CSVVQGWTQYF.

V and J are TRBV20-1 and TRBJ2-2, with 9 nucleotides matching TRBD2. From germline, CDR1 is DFQATT and CDR2 SNEGSKA (reference sequence). With V trimmed by 2 bases and J by 4 bases, 8 bases remained unmatched. CDR3 size: 16 residues. CDR3: CSARKAGTSSTGELFF. CDR3 nucleotide sequence: TGCAGTGCTAGAAAGGCCGGGACTAGCAGCACCGGGGAGCTGTTTTTT.

The V and J genes are TRBV20-1 and TRBJ2-5; D is ambiguous. The germline V and J ends were trimmed by 5 bases and 1 base, with 8 bases remaining between them. Germline CDR1 is DFQATT and CDR2 is SNEGSKA (reference sequence). CDR3 length: 12 amino acids. The CDR3 region has the DNA TGCAGTGCTCCCCGGATCCAAGAGACCCAGTACTTC. Encoded protein: CSAPRIQETQYF.

This clonotype was seen a handful of times. This chain joins TRBV7-9 and TRBJ2-7; D perhaps matches TRBD2 (5 bases). Germline CDR1 SEHNR, CDR2 FQNEAQ (reference sequence). The CDR3 contains 13 residues. V was pared by 4 bases and J by 4 bases, with 11 bases between. CDR3: CASSYGNMYEQYF. CDR3 sequence (DNA): TGTGCCAGCAGCTACGGGAATATGTACGAGCAGTACTTC.

Ten or more counts support this clonotype. The genes are TRBV30 and TRBJ2-3, with D possibly being TRBD1 (5 bases). CDR1 is GTSNPN and CDR2 is SVGIG in the germline V gene (reference sequence). The V gene lost 5 bases and the J gene lost 2 bases, with 11 bases spanning the gap. This CDR3 region has 13 residues. DNA for the CDR3: TGTGCCTGGGAACAGGTGAACACAGATACGCAGTATTTT. Its translation: CAWEQVNTDTQYF.

This clonotype was picked up many times. This chain joins TRBV7-9 and TRBJ2-7; 9 bases map to TRBD1. This CDR3 contains 16 residues. Germline lookup yields CDR1 SEHNR and CDR2 FQNEAQ (reference sequence). The J segment lost 3 bases and the V segment lost 1 base, leaving 7 bases of the junction unmatched. The CDR3 reads CASSLERTGVNYEQYF. In DNA form, the CDR3 reads TGTGCCAGCAGCTTAGAAAGGACAGGGGTTAACTACGAGCAGTACTTC. Together with reference TRBV7-9 and TRBJ2-7, the CDR3 gives the full variable domain: DTGVSQNPRHKITKRGQNVTFRCDPISEHNRLYWYRQTLGQGPEFLTYFQNEAQLEKSRLLSDRFSAERPKGSFSTLEIQRTEQGDSAMYLCASSLERTGVNYEQYFGPGTRLTVT.

V usage is TRBV19 and J usage is TRBJ2-7; 7 positions match TRBD2. Losses at the gene ends were 3 bases for V and 4 bases for J; bases not matched to a gene: 6. There are 14 residues in the CDR3. Per the germline V gene, CDR1 is LNHDA and CDR2 is SQIVND (reference sequence). The CDR3 region has the DNA TGTGCCAGTAGTATTAAACGGGGGGTATACGAGCAGTACTTC. Its translation is CASSIKRGVYEQYF.

This clonotype has only a few counts. The chain's CDR3 is CASSLFHETQYF. The CDR3 DNA sequence: TGTGCCAGCAGCTTGTTCCATGAGACCCAGTACTTC. The rearrangement uses TRBV5-6 and TRBJ2-5; D is ambiguous. Germline-derived CDR1 and CDR2 are SGHDT and YYEEEE. This CDR3 is built from 12 residues. V lost 1 base and J 5 bases, leaving 6 bases between the germline ends. Drawing the rest from reference TRBV5-6 and TRBJ2-5, the complete variable domain is DAGVTQSPTHLIKTRGQQVTLRCSPKSGHDTVSWYQQALGQGPQFIFQYYEEEERQRGNFPDRFSGHQFPNYSSELNVNALLLGDSALYLCASSLFHETQYFGPGTRLLVL.

In this sample, this clonotype turned up a few times. The genes are TRBV19 and TRBJ1-5, with TRBD1 identical over 10 bases. The CDR3 is made up of 16 amino acids. Germline V CDR1 and CDR2: LNHDA, SQIVND (reference sequence). Trimming removed 4 bases from V and 3 bases from J; junction bases left unmatched: 6. CDR3 coding DNA: TGTGCCAGTAGTAGTCCCGGGACAGGGGACAATCAGCCCCAGCATTTT. Its translation is CASSSPGTGDNQPQHF.

The chain links TRBV25-1 to TRBJ1-1; TRBD1 matches at 9 bases. The V gene end was trimmed by 3 bases and the J gene end by 5 bases; junction bases not matched to a gene: 7. The CDR3 loop spans 15 amino acids. In germline, CDR1 is MGHDK, CDR2 SYGVNS. CDR3 in DNA: TGTGCCAGCAGTGACGGGGGGACAGGGACGACTGAAGCTTTCTTT. This codes for CASSDGGTGTTEAFF.

This chain connects TRBV19 to TRBJ1-1; TRBD1 might be the D (6 bases). CDR3 size: 15 residues. Between the trimmed V and J ends, which lost 3 bases and 0 bases, there was a span of 11 bases. Per the germline V gene, CDR1 is LNHDA and CDR2 is SQIVND (reference sequence). The CDR3 loop reads CASSIGQRLNTEAFF. The CDR3 DNA sequence: TGTGCCAGTAGTATCGGACAGCGCTTGAACACTGAAGCTTTCTTT.

V and J are TRBV13 and TRBJ2-7; D not certain. Trimming cost V 7 bases and J 0 bases, with 16 bases left between them. In germline, CDR1 is PRHDT, CDR2 FYEKMQ (reference sequence). The CDR3 covers 15 residues. The DNA for the CDR3 is TGTGCCAGCACCAATCGGGCTTTGCGCTCCTACGAGCAGTACTTC. Translating it yields CASTNRALRSYEQYF.

Note on this clonotype: A read error may explain this, as a much larger clone is one base away. This sequence joins TRBV7-8 and TRBJ2-2, with D perhaps matching TRBD2 (6 bases). CDR1 and CDR2 from the germline V gene are SGHVS and FQNEAQ. V dropped 1 base and J dropped 6 bases, with 15 bases sitting between them. CDR3 length equals 16 residues. CDR3 nucleotides: TGTGCCAGCAGCTTAGTTAGGGGACTGCCCTCCGGGGAGCTGTTTTTT. Amino acids: CASSLVRGLPSGELFF.

This clonotype was picked up many times. The rearrangement joins TRBV30 to TRBJ1-2; possibly TRBD1 for D (5 bases). The CDR3 totals 13 residues. Germline assignment: CDR1 GTSNPN and CDR2 SVGIG (reference sequence). V was pared by 5 bases and J by 4 bases, with 14 bases between. The CDR3 DNA reads TGTGCCTGGTTGTTGGGACCTCCCTATGGCTACACCTTC. This codes for CAWLLGPPYGYTF.